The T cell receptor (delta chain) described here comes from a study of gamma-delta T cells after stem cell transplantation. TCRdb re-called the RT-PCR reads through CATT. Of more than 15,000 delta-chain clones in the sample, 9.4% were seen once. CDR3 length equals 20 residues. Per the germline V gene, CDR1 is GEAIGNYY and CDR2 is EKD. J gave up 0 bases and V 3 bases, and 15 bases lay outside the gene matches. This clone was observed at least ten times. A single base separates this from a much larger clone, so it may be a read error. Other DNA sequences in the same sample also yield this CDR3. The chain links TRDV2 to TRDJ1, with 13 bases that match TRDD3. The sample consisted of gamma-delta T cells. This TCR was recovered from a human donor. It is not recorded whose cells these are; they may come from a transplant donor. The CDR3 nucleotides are TGTGCCTGTGACCCGTTACTGGGGGATACGCCTCTCGATGACACCGATAAACTCATCTTT. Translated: CACDPLLGDTPLDDTDKLIF.